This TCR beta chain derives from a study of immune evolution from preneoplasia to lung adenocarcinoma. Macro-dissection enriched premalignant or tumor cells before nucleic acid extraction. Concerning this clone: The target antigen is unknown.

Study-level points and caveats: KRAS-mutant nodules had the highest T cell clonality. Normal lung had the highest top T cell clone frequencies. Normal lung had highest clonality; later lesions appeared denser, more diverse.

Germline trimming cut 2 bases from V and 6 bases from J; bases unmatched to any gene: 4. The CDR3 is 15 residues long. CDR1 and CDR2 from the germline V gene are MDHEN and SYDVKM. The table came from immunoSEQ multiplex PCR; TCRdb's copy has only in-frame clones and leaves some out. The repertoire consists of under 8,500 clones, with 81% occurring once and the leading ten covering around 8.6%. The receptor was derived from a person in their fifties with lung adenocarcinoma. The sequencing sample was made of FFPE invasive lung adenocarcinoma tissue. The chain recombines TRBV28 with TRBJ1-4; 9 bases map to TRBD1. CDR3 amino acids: CASSLLRDRDEKLFF. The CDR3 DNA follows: TGTGCCAGCAGTTTACTCCGGGACAGGGATGAAAAACTGTTTTTT.